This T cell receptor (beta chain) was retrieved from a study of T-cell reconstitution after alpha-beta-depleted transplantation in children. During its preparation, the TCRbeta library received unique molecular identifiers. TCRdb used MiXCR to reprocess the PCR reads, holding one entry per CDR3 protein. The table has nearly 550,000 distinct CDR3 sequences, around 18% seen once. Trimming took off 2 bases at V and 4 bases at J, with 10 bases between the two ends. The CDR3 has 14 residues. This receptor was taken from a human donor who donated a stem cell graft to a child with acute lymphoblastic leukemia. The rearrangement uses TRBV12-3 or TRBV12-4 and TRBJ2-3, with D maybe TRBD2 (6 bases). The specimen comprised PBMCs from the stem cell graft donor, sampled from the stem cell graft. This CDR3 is CASSLKSGADTQYF. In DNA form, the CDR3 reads TGTGCCAGCAGTTTAAAGTCGGGAGCAGATACGCAGTATTTT.